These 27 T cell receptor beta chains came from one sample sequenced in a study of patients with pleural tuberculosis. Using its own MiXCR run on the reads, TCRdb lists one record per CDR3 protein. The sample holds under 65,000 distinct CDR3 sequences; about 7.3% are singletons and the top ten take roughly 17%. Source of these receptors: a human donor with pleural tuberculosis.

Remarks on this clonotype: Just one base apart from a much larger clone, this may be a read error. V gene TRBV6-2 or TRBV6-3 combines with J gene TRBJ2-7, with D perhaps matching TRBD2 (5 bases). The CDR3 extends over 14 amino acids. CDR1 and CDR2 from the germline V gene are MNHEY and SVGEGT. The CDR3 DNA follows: TGTGCCAGCAGTTGGAAGCGGCTGTCCTACGAGCCGTACTTC. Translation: CASSWKRLSYEPYF.

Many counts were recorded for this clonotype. In DNA form, the CDR3 reads TGTGCCAGCAGTTACACGGACAGGGGAGGCGACACTGAAGCTTTCTTT. It yields the protein CASSYTDRGGDTEAFF. The rearrangement uses TRBV6-2 or TRBV6-3 and TRBJ1-1, with 9 bases aligning to TRBD1. Germline trimming cut 2 bases from V and 3 bases from J; bases unmatched to any gene: 7. CDR3 length: 16 residues. Germline CDR1 and CDR2: MNHEY and SVGEGT.

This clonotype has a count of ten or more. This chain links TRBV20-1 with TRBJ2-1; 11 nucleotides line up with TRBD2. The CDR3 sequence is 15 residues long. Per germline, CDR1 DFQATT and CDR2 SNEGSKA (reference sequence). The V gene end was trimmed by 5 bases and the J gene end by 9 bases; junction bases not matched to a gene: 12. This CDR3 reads CSAPPVAGGPGEQFF. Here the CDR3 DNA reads TGCAGTGCTCCTCCTGTAGCGGGAGGGCCGGGTGAGCAGTTCTTC.

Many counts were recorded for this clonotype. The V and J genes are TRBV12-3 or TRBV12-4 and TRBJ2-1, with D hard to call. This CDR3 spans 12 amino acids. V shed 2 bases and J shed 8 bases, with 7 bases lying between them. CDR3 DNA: TGTGCCAGCAGTTTAATCCCTGATGAGCAGTTCTTC. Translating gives CASSLIPDEQFF.

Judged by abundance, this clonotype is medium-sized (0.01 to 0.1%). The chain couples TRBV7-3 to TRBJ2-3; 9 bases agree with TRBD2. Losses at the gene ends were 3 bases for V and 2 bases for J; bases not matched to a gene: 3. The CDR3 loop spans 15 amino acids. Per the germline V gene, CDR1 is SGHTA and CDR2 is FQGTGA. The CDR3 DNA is TGTGCCAGCAGCTTGACTAGCGGACACACAGATACGCAGTATTTT. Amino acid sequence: CASSLTSGHTDTQYF.

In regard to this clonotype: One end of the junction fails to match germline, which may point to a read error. The CDR3 sequence: CASSQDWDSNEGYNEQFF. The CDR3 DNA reads TGTGCCAGCAGTCAAGATTGGGACTCCAACGAAGGGTACAATGAGCAGTTCTTC. This chain uses TRBV14 with TRBJ2-1, with D possibly matching TRBD2 (6 bases). The CDR3 has 18 residues. Per the germline V gene, CDR1 is SGHDN and CDR2 is FVKESK.

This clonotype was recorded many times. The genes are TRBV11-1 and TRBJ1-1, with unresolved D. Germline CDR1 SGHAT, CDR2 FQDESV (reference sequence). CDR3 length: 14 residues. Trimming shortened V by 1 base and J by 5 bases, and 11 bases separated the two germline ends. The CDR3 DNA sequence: TGTGCCAGCAGCTTAGGGGCCGGTATGACTGAAGCTTTCTTT. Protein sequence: CASSLGAGMTEAFF.

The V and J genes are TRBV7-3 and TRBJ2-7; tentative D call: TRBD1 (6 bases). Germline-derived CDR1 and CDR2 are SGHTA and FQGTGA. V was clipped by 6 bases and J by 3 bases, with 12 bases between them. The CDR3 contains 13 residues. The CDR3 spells CASSFTGFYEQYV. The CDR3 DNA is TGTGCCAGCAGTTTCACAGGGTTCTACGAGCAGTACGTC.

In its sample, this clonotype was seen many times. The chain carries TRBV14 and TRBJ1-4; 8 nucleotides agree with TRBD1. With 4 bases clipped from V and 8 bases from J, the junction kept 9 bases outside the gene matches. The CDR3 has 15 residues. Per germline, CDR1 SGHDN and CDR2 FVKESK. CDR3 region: CASSPRTGGKEKLFF. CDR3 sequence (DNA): TGTGCCAGCAGCCCAAGAACAGGGGGGAAGGAAAAACTGTTTTTT.

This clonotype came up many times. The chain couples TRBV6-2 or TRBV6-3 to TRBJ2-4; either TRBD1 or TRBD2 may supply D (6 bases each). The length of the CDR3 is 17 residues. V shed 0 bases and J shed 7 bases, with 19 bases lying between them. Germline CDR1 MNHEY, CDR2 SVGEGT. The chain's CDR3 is CASSYSRRAGDSNIQYF. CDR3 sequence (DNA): TGTGCCAGCAGTTACTCGAGGAGGGCAGGGGATTCGAACATTCAGTACTTC.

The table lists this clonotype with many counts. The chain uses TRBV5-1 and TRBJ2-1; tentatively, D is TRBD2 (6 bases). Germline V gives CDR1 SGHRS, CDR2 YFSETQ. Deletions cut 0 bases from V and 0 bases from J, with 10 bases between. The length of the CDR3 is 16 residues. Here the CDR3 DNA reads TGCGCCAGCAGCTTGGGAAGGACTACCTCCTACAATGAGCAGTTCTTC. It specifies CASSLGRTTSYNEQFF.

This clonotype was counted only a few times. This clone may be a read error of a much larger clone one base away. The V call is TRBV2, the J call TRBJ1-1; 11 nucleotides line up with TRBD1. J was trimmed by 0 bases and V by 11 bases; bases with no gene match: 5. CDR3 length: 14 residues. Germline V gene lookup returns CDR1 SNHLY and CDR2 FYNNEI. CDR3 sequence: CAGKDRGLNTEAFF. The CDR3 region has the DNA TGTGCCGGCAAGGACAGGGGGCTGAACACTGAAGCTTTCTTT.

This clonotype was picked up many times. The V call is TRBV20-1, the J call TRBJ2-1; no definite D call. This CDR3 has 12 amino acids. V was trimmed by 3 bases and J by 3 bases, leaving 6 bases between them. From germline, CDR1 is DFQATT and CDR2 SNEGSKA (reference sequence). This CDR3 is CSASRVYNEQFF. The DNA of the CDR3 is TGCAGTGCTAGCCGCGTCTACAATGAGCAGTTCTTC.

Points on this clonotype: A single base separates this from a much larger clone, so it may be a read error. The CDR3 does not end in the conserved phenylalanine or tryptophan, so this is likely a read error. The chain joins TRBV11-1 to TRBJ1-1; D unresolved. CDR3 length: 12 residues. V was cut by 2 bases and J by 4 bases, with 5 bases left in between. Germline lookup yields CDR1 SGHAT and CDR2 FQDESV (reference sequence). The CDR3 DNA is TGTGCCAGCAGCTTATCCCTCACTGAAGCTTTCCTT. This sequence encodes CASSLSLTEAFL.

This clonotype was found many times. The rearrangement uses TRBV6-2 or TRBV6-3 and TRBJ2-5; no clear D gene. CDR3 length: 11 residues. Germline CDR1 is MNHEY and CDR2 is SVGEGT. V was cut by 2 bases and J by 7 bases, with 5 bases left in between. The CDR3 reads CASSYQWTQYF. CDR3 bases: TGTGCCAGCAGTTACCAGTGGACCCAGTACTTC.

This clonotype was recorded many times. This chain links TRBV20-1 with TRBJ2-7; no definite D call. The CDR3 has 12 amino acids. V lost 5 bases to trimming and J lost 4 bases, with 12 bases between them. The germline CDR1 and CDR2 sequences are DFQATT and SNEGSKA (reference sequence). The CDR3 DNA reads TGCAGTGCTCCCGGGCTCACATACGAGCAGTACTTC. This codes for CSAPGLTYEQYF.

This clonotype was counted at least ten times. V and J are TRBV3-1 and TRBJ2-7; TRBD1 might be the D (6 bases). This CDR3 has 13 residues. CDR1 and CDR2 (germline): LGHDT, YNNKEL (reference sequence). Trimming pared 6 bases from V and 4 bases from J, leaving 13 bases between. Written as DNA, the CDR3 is TGTGCCAGCAGACCGGGACACCATTACGAGCAGTACTTC. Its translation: CASRPGHHYEQYF.

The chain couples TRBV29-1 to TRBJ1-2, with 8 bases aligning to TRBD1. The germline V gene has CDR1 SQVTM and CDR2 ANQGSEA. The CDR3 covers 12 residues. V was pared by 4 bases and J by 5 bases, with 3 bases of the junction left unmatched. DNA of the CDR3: TGCAGCGTTGCAGGGGGCGGGTATGGCTACACCTTC. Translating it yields CSVAGGGYGYTF.

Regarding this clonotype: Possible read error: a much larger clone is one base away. This CDR3 is CASSPTGYSYGQYF. The CDR3 region has the DNA TGTGCCAGCAGCCCGACAGGATATTCCTACGGGCAGTACTTC. The rearrangement uses TRBV7-8 and TRBJ2-7; D is possibly TRBD1 (6 bases). This CDR3 region has 14 residues. The V gene's germline CDR1 is SGHVS and CDR2 FQNEAQ.

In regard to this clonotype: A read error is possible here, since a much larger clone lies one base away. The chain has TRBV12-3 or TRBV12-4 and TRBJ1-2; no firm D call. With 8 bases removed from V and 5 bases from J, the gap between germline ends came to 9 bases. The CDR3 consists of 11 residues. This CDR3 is CASGRNYGYTF. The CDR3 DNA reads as TGTGCCAGCGGGAGAAATTATGGCTACACCTTC.

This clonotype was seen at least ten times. CDR3 amino acids: CASSLLVAPSTDTQYF. CDR3 DNA: TGTGCCAGCAGTCTCCTAGTTGCGCCTAGCACAGATACGCAGTATTTT. The chain is built from TRBV12-3 or TRBV12-4 and TRBJ2-3; D gene ambiguous. Trimming removed 5 bases at V and 0 bases at J, with 15 bases between. CDR3 size: 16 residues.

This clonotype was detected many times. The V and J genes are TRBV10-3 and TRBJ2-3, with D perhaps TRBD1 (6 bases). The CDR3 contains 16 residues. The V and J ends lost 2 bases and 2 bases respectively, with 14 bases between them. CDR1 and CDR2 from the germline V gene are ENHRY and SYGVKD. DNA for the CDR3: TGTGCCATCAGTGAGGGACAGCTTATCTCCACAGATACGCAGTATTTT. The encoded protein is CAISEGQLISTDTQYF.

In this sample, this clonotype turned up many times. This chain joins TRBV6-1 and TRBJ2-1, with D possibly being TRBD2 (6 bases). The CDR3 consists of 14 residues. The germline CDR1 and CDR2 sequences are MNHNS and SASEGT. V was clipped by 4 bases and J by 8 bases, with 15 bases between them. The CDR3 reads CASSGSGGIYEQFF. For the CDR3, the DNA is TGTGCCAGCAGTGGTAGCGGCGGGATCTATGAGCAGTTCTTC.

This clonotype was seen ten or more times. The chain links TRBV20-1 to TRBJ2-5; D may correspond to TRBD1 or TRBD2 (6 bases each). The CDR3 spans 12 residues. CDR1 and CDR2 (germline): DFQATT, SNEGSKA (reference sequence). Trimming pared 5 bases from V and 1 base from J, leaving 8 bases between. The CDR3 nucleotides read TGCAGTGCTGAGGGGGGCCAAGAGACCCAGTACTTC. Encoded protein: CSAEGGQETQYF.

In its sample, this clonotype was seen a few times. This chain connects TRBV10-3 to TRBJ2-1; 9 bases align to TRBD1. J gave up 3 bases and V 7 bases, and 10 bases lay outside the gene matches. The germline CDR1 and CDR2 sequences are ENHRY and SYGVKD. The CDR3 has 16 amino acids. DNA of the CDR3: TGTGCCATCAACCCCACCGGGACAGGGTTCTACAATGAGCAGTTCTTC. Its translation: CAINPTGTGFYNEQFF.

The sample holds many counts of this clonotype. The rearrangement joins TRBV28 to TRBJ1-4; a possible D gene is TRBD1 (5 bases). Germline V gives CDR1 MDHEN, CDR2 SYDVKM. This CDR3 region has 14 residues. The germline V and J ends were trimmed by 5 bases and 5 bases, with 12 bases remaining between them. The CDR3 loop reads CASSRGTVNEKLFF. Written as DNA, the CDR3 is TGTGCCAGCAGTCGTGGGACGGTGAATGAAAAACTGTTTTTT.

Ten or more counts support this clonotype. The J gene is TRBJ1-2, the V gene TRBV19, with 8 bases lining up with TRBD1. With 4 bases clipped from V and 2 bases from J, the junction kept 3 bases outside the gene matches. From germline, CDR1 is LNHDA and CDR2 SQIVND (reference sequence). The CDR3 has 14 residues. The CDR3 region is CASSKRTGNYGYTF. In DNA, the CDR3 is TGTGCCAGTAGTAAGCGGACAGGGAACTATGGCTACACCTTC.